Detailed here is one TCR beta chain. CDR3 size: 15 residues. Trimming pared 4 bases from V and 5 bases from J, leaving 15 bases between. CDR1 is SGDLS, CDR2 YYNGEE, per germline. This specimen belongs to a study of cytomegalovirus exposure and HLA in healthy donors. PCR primers comprised 60 Vbeta and 13 Jbeta primers. In the authors' methods: Roughly 80 million unique TCR beta chains, some 9.9 million of them shared, were counted by a later analysis. This table comes from immunoSEQ multiplex PCR, and its TCRdb copy is limited to in-frame clones, with some not included. V and J calls and clone size come straight from that table; D and trimming were deduced from the DNA. In the table there are fewer than 130,000 clones, roughly 70% of which are singletons.

Sequenced material: PBMCs. This rearrangement joins TRBV9 to TRBJ1-4; D perhaps matches TRBD1 (5 bases). The clonotype was recovered from a man in his forties or fifties in good health and CMV-seropositive. CDR3 DNA: TGTGCCAGCAGCCCAAGTGGAGGGGTCAATGAAAAACTGTTTTTT. Translation gives CASSPSGGVNEKLFF. The entire variable domain, with the rest obtained from reference TRBV9 and TRBJ1-4, is as follows: DSGVTQTPKHLITATGQRVTLRCSPRSGDLSVYWYQQSLDQGLQFLIQYYNGEERAKGNILERFSAQQFPDLHSELNLSSLELGDSALYFCASSPSGGVNEKLFFGSGTQLSVL.